The 29 T cell receptor beta chains below all came from one sample that was sequenced in a study of spatial heterogeneity in lung cancer. Study-wide results and caveats: Expanded alpha and beta TCR counts within tumors tracked tumor mutation counts.

As for time point: sample taken at primary tumor resection. These receptors' targets are unknown. One entry per CDR3 protein results from TCRdb running MiXCR on the 5' RACE reads. Of more than 3,500 distinct CDR3 sequences listed, 10% are singletons. The sample here was lung tumor tissue, taken at surgery. The receptors stem from a female donor with early-stage non-small cell lung cancer.

Of note for this clonotype: This could be a read error, since a much larger clone is one nucleotide away. The chain uses TRBV28 and TRBJ1-1; 7 nucleotides align to TRBD1. This CDR3 contains 16 residues. The V gene's germline CDR1 is MDHEN and CDR2 SYDVKM. The chain's CDR3 is CASSFVLGTDNTVAFF. CDR3 nucleotides: TGTGCCAGCAGTTTTGTCCTCGGGACAGATAACACTGTAGCTTTCTTT.

This clonotype was picked up a small number of times. This sequence joins TRBV20-1 and TRBJ2-5, with 12 bases that match TRBD2. This CDR3 contains 15 residues. Germline trimming cut 5 bases from V and 5 bases from J; bases unmatched to any gene: 9. The germline V gene has CDR1 DFQATT and CDR2 SNEGSKA (reference sequence). This CDR3 is CSAGASGGAGETQYF. CDR3 nucleotide sequence: TGCAGTGCTGGGGCTAGCGGGGGGGCCGGGGAGACCCAGTACTTC.

V is TRBV7-2 and J is TRBJ2-3; 9 bases fit TRBD2. V was clipped by 5 bases and J by 1 base; unmatched bases: 4. Germline CDR1 and CDR2: SGHTA and FQGNSA. The CDR3 contains 15 residues. The chain's CDR3 is CASSRGGAGTDTQYF. DNA of the CDR3: TGTGCCAGCAGCCGCGGGGGGGCGGGCACAGATACGCAGTATTTT. Full variable domain (rest looked up from reference TRBV7-2 and TRBJ2-3): GAGVSQSPSNKVTEKGKDVELRCDPISGHTALYWYRQSLGQGLEFLIYFQGNSAPDKSGLPSDRFSAERTGGSVSTLTIQRTQQEDSAVYLCASSRGGAGTDTQYFGPGTRLTVL.

For the CDR3, the DNA is TGCGCCAGCAGTCGGGACGGCGGCGCGGAAGCTTTCTTT. Amino acids: CASSRDGGAEAFF. The rearrangement joins TRBV5-1 to TRBJ1-1; possible D gene TRBD1, 5 bases. Trimming took off 5 bases at V and 8 bases at J, with 16 bases between the two ends. The CDR3 is 13 amino acids. Germline CDR1 SGHRS, CDR2 YFSETQ.

The V call is TRBV7-8, the J call TRBJ2-2; 7 nucleotides match TRBD1. V lost 1 base and J lost 0; bases outside the gene matches: 2. This CDR3 is built from 16 residues. Germline V gene sequence: CDR1 SGHVS, CDR2 FQNEAQ. The DNA of the CDR3 is TGTGCCAGCAGCTTAGGACAGGGAACGAACACCGGGGAGCTGTTTTTT. Its protein is CASSLGQGTNTGELFF.

This clonotype showed up just a few times. The rearrangement joins TRBV6-2 or TRBV6-3 to TRBJ1-4; D call uncertain. The germline V and J ends were trimmed by 4 bases and 5 bases, with 8 bases remaining between them. This CDR3 comprises 13 residues. The V gene's germline CDR1 is MNHEY and CDR2 SVGEGT. The DNA for the CDR3 is TGTGCCAGCAGTTCGGACGGGAATGAAAAACTGTTTTTT. Translation gives CASSSDGNEKLFF.

The V and J genes are TRBV9 and TRBJ2-3; D is perhaps TRBD2 (6 bases). Looked up from germline, CDR1 is SGDLS and CDR2 is YYNGEE. V dropped 3 bases and J dropped 4 bases, with 18 bases sitting between them. The CDR3 contains 16 residues. In nucleotides, the CDR3 is TGTGCCAGCAGCGCTAGCGTCGTTGCTGGCGCAGATACGCAGTATTTT. Translating gives CASSASVVAGADTQYF. Based on the CDR3 plus reference TRBV9 and TRBJ2-3, the full variable domain is DSGVTQTPKHLITATGQRVTLRCSPRSGDLSVYWYQQSLDQGLQFLIQYYNGEERAKGNILERFSAQQFPDLHSELNLSSLELGDSALYFCASSASVVAGADTQYFGPGTRLTVL.

A few counts support this clonotype. The V gene is TRBV7-2, the J gene TRBJ2-5; 7 nucleotides agree with TRBD2. The CDR3 contains 15 residues. In germline, CDR1 is SGHTA, CDR2 FQGNSA. V lost 1 base, J lost 2 bases, and 4 bases stayed unmatched. The CDR3: CASSLGRTRQETQYF. Written as DNA, the CDR3 is TGTGCCAGCAGCTTAGGACGGACTAGGCAAGAGACCCAGTACTTC.

This clonotype was seen only a few times. The J gene is TRBJ2-7, the V gene TRBV21-1; the table's D gene call, TRBD2, was not cross checked with the DNA. TRBV21-1 is a pseudogene. The CDR3 has 17 residues. This chain's CDR3 is CASSTRRNGGGVYEQYF. CDR3 nucleotide sequence: TGTGCCAGCAGCACGCGTCGGAATGGCGGGGGGGTCTACGAGCAGTACTTC.

By frequency in the sample, this clonotype is medium-sized (0.01 to 0.1%). V and J are TRBV6-2 or TRBV6-3 and TRBJ2-3; 8 positions agree with TRBD1. This CDR3 has 14 amino acids. V lost 1 base to trimming and J lost 6 bases; unmatched junction nucleotides: 3. The germline CDR1 and CDR2 sequences are MNHEY and SVGEGT. CDR3 in DNA: TGTGCCAGCAGTTACTGGACAGGGATTGATACGCAGTATTTT. Translated: CASSYWTGIDTQYF.

This clonotype showed up just a few times. The CDR3 protein is CASSLGQAFF. In DNA, the CDR3 is TGTGCCAGCAGCTTAGGACAAGCTTTCTTT. The chain uses TRBV7-2 and TRBJ1-1; D is undetermined. The CDR3 is 10 residues long. The germline V and J ends were trimmed by 1 base and 9 bases, with 3 bases remaining between them. CDR1 is SGHTA, CDR2 FQGNSA, per germline.

There are a few counts of this clonotype. The chain carries TRBV3-1 and TRBJ1-6; no reliable D call. V lost 4 bases and J lost 6, with 7 bases in between. The length of the CDR3 is 13 residues. Germline V gene sequence: CDR1 LGHDT, CDR2 YNNKEL (reference sequence). CDR3 in DNA: TGTGCCAGCAGCCGGGATATTAATTCACCCCTCCACTTT. Translation: CASSRDINSPLHF.

CDR3 protein: CSASGLAGGLKETQYF. The DNA of the CDR3 is TGCAGTGCTAGTGGACTAGCGGGGGGGCTTAAAGAGACCCAGTACTTC. The rearrangement uses TRBV20-1 and TRBJ2-5, with TRBD2 identical over 15 bases. The CDR3 length is 16 residues. In germline, CDR1 is DFQATT, CDR2 SNEGSKA (reference sequence). V shed 3 bases and J 3 bases; nucleotides not matched to a gene: 5.

The chain employs TRBV2 and TRBJ1-1; TRBD1 might be the D (5 bases). The V gene lost 4 bases and the J gene lost 6 bases, with 18 bases spanning the gap. The CDR3 is 15 amino acids. Germline loops: CDR1 SNHLY, CDR2 FYNNEI. CDR3 sequence reads: CASSGGRLSRSEAFF. CDR3 DNA sequence: TGTGCCAGCAGTGGGGGCAGGTTAAGCAGGTCTGAAGCTTTCTTT.

This clonotype is medium-sized by share. In DNA form, the CDR3 reads TGCAGCGCAGGGGGCATCGGCACAGATACGCAGTATTTT. It is translated as CSAGGIGTDTQYF. The V and J genes are TRBV29-1 and TRBJ2-3; 8 positions match TRBD1. This CDR3 is 13 amino acids long. Trimming cost V 7 bases and J 1 base; bases outside gene matches: 4. CDR1 SQVTM and CDR2 ANQGSEA come from the germline V gene.

In this sample, this clonotype is medium-sized. V and J are TRBV9 and TRBJ2-5; 10 bases align to TRBD1. CDR1 and CDR2 from the germline V gene are SGDLS and YYNGEE. V shed 3 bases and J 4 bases; nucleotides not matched to a gene: 3. The CDR3 has 14 residues. The CDR3 protein is CASSAWDRGETQYF. CDR3 nucleotide sequence: TGTGCCAGCAGCGCATGGGACAGGGGAGAGACCCAGTACTTC.

This clonotype has just a few counts. This CDR3 is CASSLGQWSTDTQYF. The CDR3 coding sequence is TGTGCCAGCAGTCTGGGACAGTGGAGCACAGATACGCAGTATTTT. The chain links TRBV12-3 or TRBV12-4 to TRBJ2-3; 7 nucleotides line up with TRBD1. The J segment lost 0 bases and the V segment lost 5 bases, leaving 5 bases of the junction unmatched. The CDR3 is 15 amino acids.

By frequency in the sample, this clonotype is medium-sized. This chain's CDR3 is CASSDRRYSPAFF. CDR3 DNA: TGTGCCAGTAGTGACAGGCGATACTCCCCAGCTTTCTTT. The chain carries TRBV6-5 and TRBJ1-1; D might be TRBD1 (6 bases). CDR3 length equals 13 residues. Trimming pared 9 bases from V and 10 bases from J, leaving 21 bases between. Germline CDR1 MNHEY, CDR2 SVGAGI.

This clonotype was picked up a small number of times. This sequence joins TRBV6-6 and TRBJ2-7; no definite D call. The CDR3 spans 13 residues. Germline loops: CDR1 MNHNY, CDR2 SVGAGI (reference sequence). With 5 bases removed from V and 2 bases from J, the gap between germline ends came to 10 bases. The CDR3 bases are TGTGCCAGCAGTAGGACCGATACCTACGAGCAGTACTTC. This encodes CASSRTDTYEQYF.

This clonotype showed up just a few times. The chain combines TRBV9 with TRBJ2-6; 9 nucleotides align to TRBD1. Germline-derived CDR1 and CDR2 are SGDLS and YYNGEE. With V trimmed by 2 bases and J by 0 bases, 3 bases remained unmatched. This CDR3 spans 17 amino acids. CDR3 sequence reads: CASSVGQGPSGANVLTF. The CDR3 DNA reads TGTGCCAGCAGCGTTGGACAGGGGCCCTCTGGGGCCAACGTCCTGACTTTC. The full variable domain, in which reference TRBV9 and TRBJ2-6 provide the parts outside the CDR3, is DSGVTQTPKHLITATGQRVTLRCSPRSGDLSVYWYQQSLDQGLQFLIQYYNGEERAKGNILERFSAQQFPDLHSELNLSSLELGDSALYFCASSVGQGPSGANVLTFGAGSRLTVL.

Relative to its sample, this clonotype is medium-sized. The gene calls are TRBV29-1 and TRBJ2-5, with D perhaps TRBD2 (5 bases). This CDR3 has 12 amino acids. The V end was cut by 4 bases, the J end by 0 bases, with 6 bases between. CDR1 is SQVTM, CDR2 ANQGSEA, per germline. CDR3 amino acids: CSVGGNQETQYF. In nucleotides, the CDR3 is TGCAGCGTTGGAGGGAACCAAGAGACCCAGTACTTC.

The chain couples TRBV20-1 to TRBJ1-5; D call uncertain. The CDR3 contains 15 residues. Germline loops: CDR1 DFQATT, CDR2 SNEGSKA (reference sequence). Trimming took 4 bases from V and 3 from J, leaving 16 bases between them. This CDR3 reads CSANDGPPNNQPQHF. In DNA, the CDR3 is TGCAGTGCTAACGACGGTCCCCCAAACAATCAGCCCCAGCATTTT.

Judged by abundance, this clonotype is medium-sized. The chain combines TRBV5-6 with TRBJ2-7, with TRBD1 matching 8 bases. The trim removed 3 bases at V and 5 bases at J, leaving 7 bases unmatched. CDR1 and CDR2 from the germline V gene are SGHDT and YYEEEE. CDR3 length: 14 residues. CDR3 region: CASSSTDRVNEQYF. The DNA for the CDR3 is TGTGCCAGCAGCTCTACGGACAGGGTAAACGAGCAGTACTTC.

Relative to its sample, this clonotype is medium-sized. The CDR3 here is CSAQAKSSYNEQFF. CDR3 DNA sequence: TGCAGTGCTCAAGCTAAAAGCTCCTACAATGAGCAGTTCTTC. J is TRBJ2-1 and V is TRBV20-1; D call uncertain. CDR1 and CDR2 (germline): DFQATT, SNEGSKA (reference sequence). V lost 5 bases to trimming and J lost 0 bases, with 11 bases between them. This CDR3 region has 14 residues.

This clonotype is classed as medium-sized. The chain is built from TRBV11-2 and TRBJ2-3; no reliable D call. Germline V gives CDR1 SGHAT, CDR2 FQNNGV. The CDR3 sequence is 15 residues long. Between the trimmed V and J ends, which lost 5 bases and 1 base, there was a span of 13 bases. The CDR3 sequence: CASSPSSIGTDTQYF. The CDR3 coding sequence is TGTGCCAGCAGCCCCTCTTCGATAGGCACAGATACGCAGTATTTT.

This clonotype is medium-sized (0.01 to 0.1%) in the sample. V gene TRBV5-1 combines with J gene TRBJ2-1; 9 bases match TRBD2. The V gene end was trimmed by 1 base and the J gene end by 8 bases; junction bases not matched to a gene: 13. The CDR3 loop spans 17 amino acids. CDR1 is SGHRS, CDR2 YFSETQ, per germline. In DNA, the CDR3 is TGCGCCAGCAGCTTGTCCAAAGGGACTAGCTTATTCGATGAGCAGTTCTTC. Amino acids: CASSLSKGTSLFDEQFF.

This clonotype is medium-sized. For the CDR3, the DNA is TGCGCCAGCAGCGAAGAACCGGACAGAGTGAGCTCCTATAATTCACCCCTCCACTTT. Its protein product is CASSEEPDRVSSYNSPLHF. The genes are TRBV5-1 and TRBJ1-6; TRBD1 is a possible D gene (6 bases). Looked up from germline, CDR1 is SGHRS and CDR2 is YFSETQ. This CDR3 spans 19 amino acids. Trimming left V 4 bases short and J 0 bases short, with 20 bases between.

The chain uses TRBV5-4 and TRBJ2-7; 10 bases agree with TRBD2. Germline lookup yields CDR1 SGHNT and CDR2 YYREEE (reference sequence). This CDR3 comprises 15 residues. V was clipped by 4 bases and J by 4 bases; unmatched bases: 8. CDR3 region: CASSVSGTSAYEQYF. The CDR3 coding sequence is TGTGCCAGCAGCGTATCCGGGACTAGCGCATACGAGCAGTACTTC.

The chain is built from TRBV20-1 and TRBJ1-1; a weak D match, TRBD1 (5 bases). Trimming stripped 0 bases from V and 5 bases from J, with 13 bases between. Germline-derived CDR1 and CDR2 are DFQATT and SNEGSKA (reference sequence). This CDR3 is built from 14 residues. Written as DNA, the CDR3 is TGCAGTGCTAGAGATCAAGGGGCGGGGACTGAAGCTTTCTTT. Protein product: CSARDQGAGTEAFF.